The 32 T cell receptor beta chains in this list originate from one sample, sequenced in a study of vaccination and CD4 T cells after COVID-19. For these receptors, no antigen is known. At the Johns Hopkins FTIC core, DNA taken from cultured CD4+ T cells was sequenced by way of the Oncomine TCR Beta short-read assay. TCRdb passed the PCR reads through MiXCR, listing each CDR3 protein once. The sample records about 27,000 distinct CDR3 sequences, 62% being singletons. The treatment here: 10-day PBMC culture with coronavirus spike peptide pools or control peptides (ViraFEST assay). Material: CD4+ T cells from blood, cultured in vitro, obtained after SARS-CoV-2 vaccination. The receptors here all came from a human donor who received a COVID-19 vaccine.

This sequence joins TRBV3-1 and TRBJ1-6; D is unresolved. V lost 4 bases and J lost 9, with 25 bases in between. The germline V gene has CDR1 LGHDT and CDR2 YNNKEL (reference sequence). The CDR3 has 18 residues. The CDR3 DNA sequence: TGTGCCAGCAGCCGAGCTCAACATAGGTATAATTCACTTTCACCCCTCCACTTT. Amino acids: CASSRAQHRYNSLSPLHF.

With regard to this clonotype: The junction and the germline gene differ at one end; a read error may be behind it. The rearrangement joins TRBV6-5 to TRBJ1-2; 7 nucleotides agree with TRBD1. This CDR3 comprises 14 residues. Germline CDR1 and CDR2: MNHEY and SVGAGI. The CDR3 DNA is TGTGCCAGCAGTTACGGGACAGCGACTTATGGCTACGCCTTC. This codes for CASSYGTATYGYAF.

V and J are TRBV30 and TRBJ1-5; TRBD1 is a possible D gene (5 bases). CDR1 and CDR2 from the germline V gene are GTSNPN and SVGIG (reference sequence). The CDR3 has 15 amino acids. The V gene lost 3 bases and the J gene lost 3 bases, with 15 bases spanning the gap. For the CDR3, the DNA is TGTGCCTGGAGCTTCGGGGACGGAATCAATCAGCCCCAGCATTTT. Translated, it gives CAWSFGDGINQPQHF.

The CDR3, as DNA: TGCAGTGCGGACAGGGGACTCTCCTACAATGAGCAGTTCTTC. Protein sequence: CSADRGLSYNEQFF. V is TRBV20-1 and J is TRBJ2-1, with 9 bases aligning to TRBD1. The CDR3 has 14 amino acids. V shed 6 bases and J 0 bases; nucleotides not matched to a gene: 3. CDR1 is DFQATT, CDR2 SNEGSKA, per germline (reference sequence).

This clonotype was observed a few times. The DNA of the CDR3 is TGTGCCAGCAGTTACCGACAGGGAGGGGCTGAAGCTTTCTTT. Translated: CASSYRQGGAEAFF. The rearrangement joins TRBV27 to TRBJ1-1; 7 bases map to TRBD1. The CDR3 totals 14 residues. The J segment lost 6 bases and the V segment lost 4 bases, leaving 8 bases of the junction unmatched. Germline V lookup: CDR1 MNHEY, CDR2 SMNVEV (reference sequence).

The chain links TRBV19 to TRBJ2-7; D may be TRBD1 (6 bases). Trimming stripped 4 bases from V and 1 base from J, with 11 bases between. The CDR3 consists of 14 residues. The germline V gene has CDR1 LNHDA and CDR2 SQIVND (reference sequence). The chain's CDR3 is CASSKRTESYEQYF. The CDR3 bases are TGTGCCAGTAGTAAAAGGACAGAGTCCTACGAGCAGTACTTC.

This clonotype was found once. The chain combines TRBV19 with TRBJ1-5; D might be TRBD1 (5 bases). Trimming shortened V by 4 bases and J by 0 bases, and 10 bases separated the two germline ends. Germline assignment: CDR1 LNHDA and CDR2 SQIVND (reference sequence). This CDR3 has 15 amino acids. The CDR3 loop reads CASSRGGVSNQPQHF. The DNA for the CDR3 is TGTGCCAGTAGTAGGGGGGGGGTTAGCAATCAGCCCCAGCATTTT. Variable domain in full (rest from reference TRBV19 and TRBJ1-5): DGGITQSPKYLFRKEGQNVTLSCEQNLNHDAMYWYRQDPGQGLRLIYYSQIVNDFQKGDIAEGYSVSREKKESFPLTVTSAQKNPTAFYLCASSRGGVSNQPQHFGDGTRLSIL.

The V and J genes are TRBV20-1 and TRBJ1-1; 8 nucleotides match TRBD1. The CDR3 has 14 residues. Germline V gene lookup returns CDR1 DFQATT and CDR2 SNEGSKA (reference sequence). The trim removed 1 base at V and 2 bases at J, leaving 3 bases unmatched. The CDR3 nucleotides are TGCAGTGCTAGAGTGGGGACAGGTAACACTGAAGCTTTCTTT. This translates into CSARVGTGNTEAFF.

The CDR3 loop is CATSDSLRGSMGNEQFF. The CDR3 DNA is TGTGCCACCAGTGATTCCCTCAGGGGAAGTATGGGGAATGAGCAGTTCTTC. The chain employs TRBV24-1 and TRBJ2-1; maybe TRBD1 (6 bases). The V and J ends lost 2 bases and 7 bases respectively, with 20 bases between them. CDR3 length: 17 residues. The germline V gene encodes CDR1 KGHDR and CDR2 SFDVKD.

This rearrangement joins TRBV6-2 or TRBV6-3 to TRBJ1-2; TRBD1 agrees at 8 bases. Germline values: CDR1 MNHEY, CDR2 SVGEGT. The ends lost 5 bases at V and 4 bases at J; junction bases unmatched: 9. This CDR3 spans 15 amino acids. The CDR3, as DNA: TGTGCCAGCAGTCCAGGGGACAGGCGAACCTATGGCTACACCTTC. Residues: CASSPGDRRTYGYTF.

This clonotype was detected a few times. The chain joins TRBV20-1 to TRBJ2-3, with 14 bases matching TRBD2. The CDR3 has 15 residues. Germline V gives CDR1 DFQATT, CDR2 SNEGSKA (reference sequence). The J segment lost 6 bases and the V segment lost 5 bases, leaving 7 bases of the junction unmatched. In DNA, the CDR3 is TGCAGTGCTGAGGAGACTAGCGGGGGGGCTGATACGCAGTATTTT. Residues: CSAEETSGGADTQYF.

J is TRBJ1-6 and V is TRBV10-3; TRBD1 matches 9 bases. This CDR3 is 15 amino acids long. The germline V gene has CDR1 ENHRY and CDR2 SYGVKD. V was pared by 2 bases and J by 8 bases, with 4 bases of the junction left unmatched. The CDR3 sequence is CAISEGDRDYSPLHF. The CDR3 nucleotides read TGTGCCATCAGTGAGGGGGACAGGGATTATTCACCCCTCCACTTT.

CDR3 region: CASGLTSGGTSNTDTQYF. DNA of the CDR3: TGTGCTAGTGGCCTGACTAGCGGGGGGACTTCTAACACAGATACGCAGTATTTT. The chain combines TRBV12-5 with TRBJ2-3; TRBD2 matches 13 bases. The CDR3 contains 18 residues. CDR1 and CDR2 from the germline V gene are LGHNT and FRNRAP. V lost 6 bases, J lost 2 bases, and 11 bases stayed unmatched.

The gene calls are TRBV19 and TRBJ1-2; a weak D match, TRBD1 (6 bases). The CDR3 has 18 amino acids. Germline assignment: CDR1 LNHDA and CDR2 SQIVND (reference sequence). V was trimmed by 7 bases and J by 5 bases, leaving 29 bases between them. In nucleotides, the CDR3 is TGTGCCAGTACCGTGTACCGGGACATCCTAAAGGAGGGTTATGGCTACACCTTC. This translates into CASTVYRDILKEGYGYTF.

This chain links TRBV5-4 with TRBJ1-1, with TRBD1 as a possible D gene (6 bases). The germline CDR1 and CDR2 sequences are SGHNT and YYREEE (reference sequence). Deletions cut 4 bases from V and 11 bases from J, with 21 bases between. The CDR3 contains 14 residues. CDR3 sequence: CASSEDSQIRPAFF. In DNA form, the CDR3 reads TGTGCCAGCAGCGAGGACAGCCAAATCCGGCCGGCTTTCTTT.

V usage is TRBV10-3 and J usage is TRBJ2-3; D perhaps matches TRBD2 (6 bases). The germline V gene encodes CDR1 ENHRY and CDR2 SYGVKD. V was cut by 5 bases and J by 6 bases, with 18 bases left in between. This CDR3 region has 15 residues. The CDR3 sequence: CAISFSGEHTDTQYF. In DNA form, the CDR3 reads TGTGCCATCAGTTTTAGCGGAGAACACACTGATACGCAGTATTTT.

The sample holds a few counts of this clonotype. The genes are TRBV12-3 or TRBV12-4 and TRBJ2-1; tentatively, D is TRBD2 (5 bases). The V end lost 3 bases, the J end lost 2 bases, and 11 bases lay between the germline ends. This CDR3 comprises 15 residues. The CDR3 sequence is CASSFLLGTYNEQFF. Here the CDR3 DNA reads TGTGCCAGCAGTTTCCTACTAGGTACCTACAATGAGCAGTTCTTC.

This chain connects TRBV7-7 to TRBJ2-5, with D maybe TRBD1 (5 bases). The CDR3 extends over 13 amino acids. CDR1 is SSHAT, CDR2 FNYEAQ, per germline (reference sequence). V lost 4 bases and J lost 2, with 8 bases in between. CDR3 residues: CASSSDRQETQYF. CDR3 coding DNA: TGTGCCAGCAGCTCCGACAGACAAGAGACCCAGTACTTC.

The chain combines TRBV12-3 or TRBV12-4 with TRBJ1-6; TRBD1 matches at 7 bases. This CDR3 has 18 residues. V shed 6 bases, J shed 0 bases, and the junction held 11 bases outside the gene matches. CDR3 sequence: CASSRTGTASSYNSPLHF. CDR3 coding DNA: TGTGCCAGCAGCCGAACCGGGACAGCGAGCTCCTATAATTCACCCCTCCACTTT.

This clonotype was recorded once. This chain uses TRBV6-1 with TRBJ1-3; TRBD1 aligns across 7 bases. This CDR3 contains 18 residues. Germline trimming cut 6 bases from V and 4 bases from J; bases unmatched to any gene: 18. Per germline, CDR1 MNHNS and CDR2 SASEGT. The CDR3 reads CASSIRRTTGREGNTIYF. The CDR3 coding sequence is TGTGCCAGCAGCATAAGACGGACGACAGGGCGGGAAGGAAACACCATATATTTT.

The chain carries TRBV24-1 and TRBJ2-3; D call uncertain. This CDR3 has 14 amino acids. Per germline, CDR1 KGHDR and CDR2 SFDVKD. Trimming shortened V by 4 bases and J by 6 bases, and 13 bases separated the two germline ends. CDR3 nucleotide sequence: TGTGCCACCAGTGACACCTTACCACACGATACGCAGTATTTT. Protein product: CATSDTLPHDTQYF.

The chain combines TRBV7-2 with TRBJ1-3; 8 positions agree with TRBD1. This CDR3 contains 15 residues. Germline loops: CDR1 SGHTA, CDR2 FQGNSA. The V and J ends lost 6 bases and 2 bases, in that order; junction bases with no gene match: 6. CDR3 loop: CASSPGQVAGNTIYF. DNA for the CDR3: TGTGCCAGCAGTCCGGGACAGGTTGCTGGAAACACCATATATTTT.

This chain links TRBV7-9 with TRBJ1-5; no definite D call. CDR3 length equals 12 residues. Looked up from germline, CDR1 is SEHNR and CDR2 is FQNEAQ (reference sequence). Trimming pared 6 bases from V and 6 bases from J, leaving 9 bases between. CDR3 bases: TGTGCCAGCAGTATAGGCTCTCAGCCCCAGCATTTT. This translates into CASSIGSQPQHF.

The rearrangement links TRBV19 to TRBJ1-1, with D perhaps matching TRBD1 (5 bases). Trimming cost V 4 bases and J 1 base, with 7 bases left between them. This CDR3 has 13 residues. Germline lookup yields CDR1 LNHDA and CDR2 SQIVND (reference sequence). DNA for the CDR3: TGTGCCAGTAGTACCGGACAGAACACTGAAGCTTTCTTT. This sequence encodes CASSTGQNTEAFF.

The chain's CDR3 is CASSYLRDRDSKLFF. The CDR3 DNA reads TGTGCCAGCAGTTACCTCCGGGACAGGGACAGTAAACTGTTTTTT. The chain is built from TRBV6-5 and TRBJ1-4; TRBD1 aligns across 9 bases. With V trimmed by 2 bases and J by 11 bases, 9 bases remained unmatched. This CDR3 contains 15 residues. Germline CDR1 reads MNHEY; CDR2 reads SVGAGI.

The chain links TRBV2 to TRBJ1-2; 8 bases align to TRBD1. The length of the CDR3 is 16 residues. The germline V gene has CDR1 SNHLY and CDR2 FYNNEI. J gave up 4 bases and V 1 base, and 8 bases lay outside the gene matches. CDR3 DNA sequence: TGTGCCAGCAGTGAAGAAGGACAGGGCTGGTCCTATGGCTACACCTTC. Protein: CASSEEGQGWSYGYTF.

This clonotype appeared once. V usage is TRBV20-1 and J usage is TRBJ1-1, with D hard to call. The CDR3 runs 15 residues. V shed 3 bases and J shed 4 bases, with 18 bases lying between them. In germline, CDR1 is DFQATT, CDR2 SNEGSKA (reference sequence). The DNA of the CDR3 is TGCAGTGCTAGTCGGAGGGTTCCCGGGGTCACTGAAGCTTTCTTT. Its translation: CSASRRVPGVTEAFF.

The V gene is TRBV6-1, the J gene TRBJ1-6, with D perhaps TRBD1 (5 bases). Germline loops: CDR1 MNHNS, CDR2 SASEGT. V was pared by 1 base and J by 7 bases, with 11 bases between. The CDR3 sequence is 15 residues long. The DNA of the CDR3 is TGTGCCAGCAGTGAAGTTGGGACTGAGAATTCACCCCTCCACTTT. Its protein is CASSEVGTENSPLHF.

The chain joins TRBV7-3 to TRBJ2-5, with 8 bases matching TRBD1. V shed 4 bases, J shed 9 bases, and the junction held 7 bases outside the gene matches. This CDR3 is built from 13 residues. Germline V lookup: CDR1 SGHTA, CDR2 FQGTGA. CDR3 residues: CASSSIPTGAQYF. CDR3 bases: TGTGCCAGCAGCTCCATTCCGACAGGGGCCCAGTACTTC.

This clonotype is a singleton in its sample. CDR3: CASSQTGTGGDDGGYTF. CDR3 DNA: TGCGCCAGCAGCCAGACGGGGACAGGGGGCGATGATGGTGGCTACACCTTC. This chain joins TRBV4-1 and TRBJ1-2, with TRBD1 identical over 12 bases. The junction had 12 bases not matched to a gene; V was cut back by 3 bases and J by 7 bases. In germline, CDR1 is MGHRA, CDR2 YSYEKL. The CDR3 contains 17 residues.

The chain combines TRBV5-4 with TRBJ2-7; D unclear. V was cut by 1 base and J by 5 bases, with 13 bases left in between. The germline CDR1 and CDR2 sequences are SGHNT and YYREEE (reference sequence). The CDR3 runs to 14 residues. CDR3 in amino acids: CASSLTVQRNEQYF. DNA for the CDR3: TGTGCCAGCAGCTTGACGGTACAGCGAAACGAGCAGTACTTC.

The chain uses TRBV5-1 and TRBJ1-1; D uncertain. Germline V CDR1 and CDR2: SGHRS, YFSETQ. V was pared by 3 bases and J by 0 bases, with 12 bases between. The CDR3 extends over 15 amino acids. The CDR3 here is CASSSVGGMNTEAFF. The CDR3 nucleotides read TGCGCCAGCAGCTCGGTAGGAGGGATGAACACTGAAGCTTTCTTT.